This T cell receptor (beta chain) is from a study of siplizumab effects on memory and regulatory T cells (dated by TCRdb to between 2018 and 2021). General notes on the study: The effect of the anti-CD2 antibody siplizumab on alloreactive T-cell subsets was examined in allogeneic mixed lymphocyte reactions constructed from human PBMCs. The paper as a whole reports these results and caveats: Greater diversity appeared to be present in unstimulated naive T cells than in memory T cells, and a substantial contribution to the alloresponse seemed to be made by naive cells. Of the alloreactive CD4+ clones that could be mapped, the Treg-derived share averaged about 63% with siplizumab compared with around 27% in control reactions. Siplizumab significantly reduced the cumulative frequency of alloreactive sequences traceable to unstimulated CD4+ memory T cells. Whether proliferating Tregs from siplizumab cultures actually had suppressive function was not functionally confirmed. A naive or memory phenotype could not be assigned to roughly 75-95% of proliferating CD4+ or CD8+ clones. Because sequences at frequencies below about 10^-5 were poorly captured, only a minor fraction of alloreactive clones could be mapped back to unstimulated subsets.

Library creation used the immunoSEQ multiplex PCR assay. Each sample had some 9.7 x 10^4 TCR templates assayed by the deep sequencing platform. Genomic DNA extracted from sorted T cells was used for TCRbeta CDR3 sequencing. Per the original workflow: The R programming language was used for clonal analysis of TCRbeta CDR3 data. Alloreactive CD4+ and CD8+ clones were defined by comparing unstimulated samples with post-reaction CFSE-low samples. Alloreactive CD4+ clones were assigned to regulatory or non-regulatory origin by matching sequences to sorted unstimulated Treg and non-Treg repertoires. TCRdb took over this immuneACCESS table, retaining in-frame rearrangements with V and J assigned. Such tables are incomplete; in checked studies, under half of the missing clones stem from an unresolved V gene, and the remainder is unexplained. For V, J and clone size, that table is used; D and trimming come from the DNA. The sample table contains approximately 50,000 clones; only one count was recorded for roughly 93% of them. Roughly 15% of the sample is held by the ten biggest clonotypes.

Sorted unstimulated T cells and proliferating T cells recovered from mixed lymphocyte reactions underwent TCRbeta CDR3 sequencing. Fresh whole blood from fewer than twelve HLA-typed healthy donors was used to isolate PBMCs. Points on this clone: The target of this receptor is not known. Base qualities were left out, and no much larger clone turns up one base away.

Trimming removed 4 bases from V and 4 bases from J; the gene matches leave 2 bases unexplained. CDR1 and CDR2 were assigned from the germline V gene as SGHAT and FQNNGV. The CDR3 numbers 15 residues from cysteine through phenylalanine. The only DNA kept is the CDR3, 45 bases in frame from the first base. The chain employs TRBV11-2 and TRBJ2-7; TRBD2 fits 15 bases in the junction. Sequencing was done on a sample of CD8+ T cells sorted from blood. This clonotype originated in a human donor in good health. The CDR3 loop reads CASSWGLAGGYEQYF. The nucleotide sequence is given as TGTGCCAGCAGCTGGGGACTAGCGGGAGGATACGAGCAGTACTTC.